This T cell receptor beta chain is from a study of blood T cell repertoires in COVID-19. For the study at large: The United States, Italy and Spain provided the acute and convalescent COVID-19 samples.

Germline loops: CDR1 SGHNT, CDR2 YYREEE (reference sequence). V was pared by 1 base and J by 4 bases, with 2 bases of the junction left unmatched. CDR3 size: 14 residues. Patients in Seattle were enrolled during active infection, then followed longitudinally. Repertoires were generated with immunoSEQ multiplex PCR, while TCRdb's copy carries only in-frame clones and drops some. The sample has about half a million clones; 89% are singletons. This clonotype was obtained from a man younger than 35 with COVID-19, enrolled during active disease. The sample was peripheral blood. This chain links TRBV5-4 with TRBJ2-3; 8 positions match TRBD1. CDR3 nucleotide sequence: TGTGCCAGCAGCTTGCAGGGGGCCGCAGATACGCAGTATTTT. Its protein is CASSLQGAADTQYF.